Listed below are T cell receptor beta chains from one sample, sequenced in a study of blood T cell repertoires in COVID-19. Some clones are missing from TCRdb's copy, which holds only in-frame ones; the method was immunoSEQ multiplex PCR. The table shows a few hundred thousand clones, with roughly 82% occurring only once. The material sequenced was peripheral blood. The receptors here all came from a woman in her forties or fifties with acute or convalescent COVID-19. Both conserved end residues are part of each CDR3. A D gene is named only where the DNA matches it firmly.

D: TRBD2; J: TRBJ2-2; V: TRBV27; CDR3: CASSWTSGNTGELFF
D: TRBD2; J: TRBJ2-7; V: TRBV6-1; CDR3: CASSEAGVSVEQYF
D: .; J: TRBJ1-4; V: TRBV5-4; CDR3: CASSLEGEGEKLFF
D: .; J: TRBJ2-7; V: TRBV7-8; CDR3: CASSLAIRYEQYF
D: .; J: TRBJ1-2; V: TRBV5-6; CDR3: CASSLDGHRFYGYTF
D: TRBD2; J: TRBJ2-3; V: TRBV24-1; CDR3: CATSGSSGREKTDTQYF
D: TRBD1; J: TRBJ2-7; V: TRBV2; CDR3: CASSADRVYEQYF
D: .; J: TRBJ2-3; V: TRBV7-2; CDR3: CASRARVSTDTQYF
D: .; J: TRBJ2-2; V: TRBV27; CDR3: CASSHYYAGELFF
D: .; J: TRBJ1-2; V: TRBV27; CDR3: CASSTILGGHSSSNYGYTF
D: .; J: TRBJ2-2; V: TRBV7-3; CDR3: CASRYSGPGELFF
D: .; J: TRBJ1-5; V: TRBV24-1; CDR3: CATSDLGSGNQPQHF
D: TRBD1; J: TRBJ1-2; V: TRBV19; CDR3: CASSREDRLYGYTF
D: TRBD2; J: TRBJ2-1; V: TRBV2; CDR3: CASSEPRTSGSNEQFF
D: .; J: TRBJ2-3; V: TRBV18; CDR3: CASSPPTSSRPADTQYF
D: TRBD1; J: TRBJ1-2; V: TRBV19; CDR3: CASSTRWTGTYGYTF
D: TRBD2; J: TRBJ2-7; V: TRBV25-1; CDR3: CASSERDNRTSGSYEQYF
D: TRBD1; J: TRBJ2-2; V: TRBV28; CDR3: CASIPAGTGGTGELFF
D: TRBD1; J: TRBJ1-1; V: TRBV19; CDR3: CASIWTGSYTEAFF
D: .; J: TRBJ1-2; V: TRBV25-1; CDR3: CASSMGEANYGYTF
D: .; J: TRBJ2-6; V: TRBV5-1; CDR3: CASSPWANVLTF
D: TRBD2; J: TRBJ2-5; V: TRBV2; CDR3: CASNSLLAGVETQYF
D: .; J: TRBJ1-6; V: TRBV19; CDR3: CASSNGQSNSPLHF
D: TRBD1; J: TRBJ2-3; V: TRBV19; CDR3: CASSIVTGGADTQYF
D: .; J: TRBJ1-1; V: TRBV6-5; CDR3: CASSYSAGMRTEAFF
D: TRBD1; J: TRBJ1-2; V: TRBV27; CDR3: CASSTGQRGYTF
D: TRBD2; J: TRBJ2-1; V: TRBV11-3; CDR3: CASSLGATSGNEQFF
D: TRBD2; J: TRBJ2-7; V: TRBV2; CDR3: CASGVPLAGGPEQYF
D: .; J: TRBJ1-2; V: TRBV27; CDR3: CASSGRYGYTF
D: TRBD1; J: TRBJ1-4; V: TRBV7-9; CDR3: CASSAKYPGQGNEKLFF
D: .; J: TRBJ2-7; V: TRBV6-5; CDR3: CASSYSRRSSYEQYF
D: TRBD2; J: TRBJ2-1; V: TRBV6-1; CDR3: CASSEPWLAGEINEQFF
D: TRBD2; J: TRBJ2-1; V: TRBV7-9; CDR3: CASSLYAGVTYNEQFF
D: .; J: TRBJ2-2; V: TRBV6-1; CDR3: CASSERWSAGELFF
D: TRBD2; J: TRBJ2-5; V: TRBV9; CDR3: CASTNGRAQETQYF
D: .; J: TRBJ1-2; V: TRBV14; CDR3: CASSPRLRDTLGGYTF
D: TRBD1; J: TRBJ1-4; V: TRBV5-4; CDR3: CASSLALGQGNEKLFF
D: .; J: TRBJ2-1; V: TRBV27; CDR3: CASSISSRGGKYNEQFF
D: .; J: TRBJ1-1; V: TRBV7-9; CDR3: CASSLVQGTEAFF
D: .; J: TRBJ2-7; V: TRBV19; CDR3: CASSPEDSYEQYF
D: .; J: TRBJ2-1; V: TRBV27; CDR3: CASSSGMTGPNEQFF
D: TRBD2; J: TRBJ2-7; V: TRBV5-1; CDR3: CASREGLAVNYEQYF
D: TRBD2; J: TRBJ2-1; V: TRBV27; CDR3: CASTATSGRARLSNEQFF
D: .; J: TRBJ2-7; V: TRBV15; CDR3: CATSRNPGLLPNEQYF
D: TRBD1; J: TRBJ2-3; V: TRBV29-1; CDR3: CSVDSGQGITDTQYF
D: .; J: TRBJ1-2; V: TRBV18; CDR3: CASSPQAGGASYGYTF
D: TRBD1; J: TRBJ1-5; V: TRBV16; CDR3: CASSPFGTGGSTYNQPQHF
D: TRBD2; J: TRBJ2-5; V: TRBV5-4; CDR3: CASADSGNRQETQYF
D: TRBD2; J: TRBJ2-5; V: TRBV7-8; CDR3: CASSLVVSGTETQYF
D: .; J: TRBJ2-1; V: TRBV10-1; CDR3: CASHHNEQFF
D: TRBD2; J: TRBJ2-5; V: TRBV7-9; CDR3: CASSLAFGLAGLNQETQYF
D: TRBD2; J: TRBJ2-3; V: TRBV5-1; CDR3: CASSSAPASGSSDTQYF
D: TRBD2; J: TRBJ2-1; V: TRBV27; CDR3: CASSLSGASYNEQFF
D: .; J: TRBJ2-6; V: TRBV6-6; CDR3: CASGSISGANVLTF